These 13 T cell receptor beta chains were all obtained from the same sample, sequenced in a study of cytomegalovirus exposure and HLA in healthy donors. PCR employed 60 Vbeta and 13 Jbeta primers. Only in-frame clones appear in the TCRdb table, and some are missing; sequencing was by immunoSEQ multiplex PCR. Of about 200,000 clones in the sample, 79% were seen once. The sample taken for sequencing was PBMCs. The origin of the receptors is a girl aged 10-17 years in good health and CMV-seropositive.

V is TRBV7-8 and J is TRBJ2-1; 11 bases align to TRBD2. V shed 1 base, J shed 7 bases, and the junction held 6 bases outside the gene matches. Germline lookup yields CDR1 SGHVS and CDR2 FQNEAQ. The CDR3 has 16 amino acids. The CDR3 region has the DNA TGTGCCAGCAGCTTAGTCCCGACTAGCGGGGTAAATGAGCAGTTCTTC. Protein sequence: CASSLVPTSGVNEQFF.

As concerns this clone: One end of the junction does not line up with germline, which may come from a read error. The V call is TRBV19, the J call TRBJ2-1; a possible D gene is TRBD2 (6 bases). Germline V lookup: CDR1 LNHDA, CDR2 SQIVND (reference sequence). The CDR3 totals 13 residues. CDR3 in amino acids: CASRIGEANEQFF. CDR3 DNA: TGTGCCAGTAGGATAGGGGAGGCCAATGAGCAGTTCTTC.

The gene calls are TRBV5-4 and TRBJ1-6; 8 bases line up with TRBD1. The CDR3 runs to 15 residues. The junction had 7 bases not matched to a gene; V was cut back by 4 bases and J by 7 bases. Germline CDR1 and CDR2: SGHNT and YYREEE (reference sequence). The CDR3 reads CASSPGTGGNSPLHF. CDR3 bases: TGTGCCAGCAGCCCGGGGACAGGCGGAAATTCACCCCTCCACTTT.

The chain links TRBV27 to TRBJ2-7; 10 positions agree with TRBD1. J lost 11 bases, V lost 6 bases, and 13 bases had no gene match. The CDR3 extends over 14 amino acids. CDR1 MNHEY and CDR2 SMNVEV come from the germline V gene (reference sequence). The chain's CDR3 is CASREGQGLTGEYF. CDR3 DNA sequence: TGTGCCAGCAGAGAGGGACAGGGGCTAACCGGGGAGTACTTC.

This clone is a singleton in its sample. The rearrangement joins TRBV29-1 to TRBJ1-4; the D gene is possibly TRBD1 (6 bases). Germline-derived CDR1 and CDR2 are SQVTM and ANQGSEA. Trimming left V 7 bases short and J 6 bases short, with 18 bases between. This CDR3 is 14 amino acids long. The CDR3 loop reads CSATDTGWDEKLFF. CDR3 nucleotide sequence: TGCAGCGCAACGGACACAGGGTGGGATGAAAAACTGTTTTTT.

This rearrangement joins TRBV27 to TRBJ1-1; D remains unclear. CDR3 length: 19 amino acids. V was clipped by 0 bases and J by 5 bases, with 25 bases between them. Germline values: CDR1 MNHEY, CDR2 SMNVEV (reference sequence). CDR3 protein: CASSLSPVGLHIRGTEAFF. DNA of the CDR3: TGTGCCAGCAGTTTATCGCCCGTCGGGCTGCATATTCGCGGGACTGAAGCTTTCTTT.

The CDR3 spells CASSFASGDNHEQYF. In DNA form, the CDR3 reads TGTGCCAGCAGTTTCGCTAGCGGGGATAACCACGAGCAGTACTTC. The rearrangement links TRBV27 to TRBJ2-7; 9 bases line up with TRBD2. V shed 3 bases, J shed 5 bases, and the junction held 8 bases outside the gene matches. The germline gives CDR1 MNHEY, CDR2 SMNVEV (reference sequence). The CDR3 runs 15 residues.

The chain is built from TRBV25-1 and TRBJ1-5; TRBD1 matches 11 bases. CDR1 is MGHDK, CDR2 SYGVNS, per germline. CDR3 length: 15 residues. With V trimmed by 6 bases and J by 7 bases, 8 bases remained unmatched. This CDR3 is CASSTGGQGDQPQHF. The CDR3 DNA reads TGTGCCAGCAGCACAGGGGGACAGGGGGACCAGCCCCAGCATTTT.

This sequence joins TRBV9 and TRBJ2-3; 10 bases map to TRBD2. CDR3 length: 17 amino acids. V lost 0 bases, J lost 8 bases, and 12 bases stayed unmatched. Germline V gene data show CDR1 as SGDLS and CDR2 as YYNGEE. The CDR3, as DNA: TGTGCCAGCAGCGTAGCCCAGCGGGGGGGGAGAGAAGGTACGCAGTATTTT. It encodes CASSVAQRGGREGTQYF.

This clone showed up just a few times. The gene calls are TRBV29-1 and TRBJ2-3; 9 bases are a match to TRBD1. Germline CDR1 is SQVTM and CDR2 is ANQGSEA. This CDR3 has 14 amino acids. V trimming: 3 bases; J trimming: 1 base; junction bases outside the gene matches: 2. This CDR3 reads CSVDRTGGTDTQYF. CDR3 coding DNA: TGCAGCGTTGACCGGACAGGGGGCACAGATACGCAGTATTTT.

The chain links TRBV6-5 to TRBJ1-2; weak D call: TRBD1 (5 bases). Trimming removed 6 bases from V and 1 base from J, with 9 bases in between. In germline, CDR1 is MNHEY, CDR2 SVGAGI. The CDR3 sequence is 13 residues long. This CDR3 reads CASRQDGNYGYTF. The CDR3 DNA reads TGTGCCAGCAGACAGGACGGTAACTATGGCTACACCTTC.

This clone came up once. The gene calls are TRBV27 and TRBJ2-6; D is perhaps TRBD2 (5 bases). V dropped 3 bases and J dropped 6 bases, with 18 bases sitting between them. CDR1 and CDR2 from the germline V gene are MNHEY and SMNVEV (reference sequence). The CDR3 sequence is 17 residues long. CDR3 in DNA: TGTGCCAGCAGTTTGGGCCCGGGAAAGGGCAAGGCCAACGTCCTGACTTTC. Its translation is CASSLGPGKGKANVLTF.

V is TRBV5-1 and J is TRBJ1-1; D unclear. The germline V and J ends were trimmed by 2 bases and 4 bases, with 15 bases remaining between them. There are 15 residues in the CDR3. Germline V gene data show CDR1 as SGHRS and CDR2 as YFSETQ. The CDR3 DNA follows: TGCGCCAGCAGCTTCTCCCCGAGCGTGGCCACTGAAGCTTTCTTT. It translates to CASSFSPSVATEAFF.